What follows is one T cell receptor (beta chain) and its context. This specimen belongs to a study of technical replicates of blood from four donors. TCRdb keeps only in-frame clones here, not all; method: immunoSEQ multiplex PCR. The repertoire has approximately 81,000 clones, approximately 94% of them found once; the top ten carry roughly 0.4%. Germline loops: CDR1 SNHLY, CDR2 FYNNEI. V lost 6 bases, J lost 1 base, and 15 bases stayed unmatched. The CDR3 consists of 17 residues. The clonotype originates from a human donor in good health. Material: T cells isolated from PBMCs. This chain uses TRBV2 with TRBJ2-7; TRBD2 matches at 7 bases. The CDR3 region has the DNA TGTGCCAGCAGCGGGACGGCCCAAGCGGGATCTTCCTACGAGCAGTACTTC. Translated, it gives CASSGTAQAGSSYEQYF.